The 2 T cell receptor beta chains below were found in one sample sequenced in a study of long-term antiretroviral therapy in people with HIV. The authors ran the immunoSEQ assay, v3.0, at survey level. The method was immunoSEQ multiplex PCR; TCRdb's version includes in-frame clones alone and lacks a portion of them. The table has fewer than 20,000 clones, approximately 86% seen once. Specimen: unsorted PBMCs, collected 0.5 years after starting antiretroviral therapy. Receptor source: a man aged 35-49 years with HIV.

V is TRBV28 and J is TRBJ2-7; D may be TRBD1 (6 bases). In germline, CDR1 is MDHEN, CDR2 SYDVKM. The CDR3 loop spans 14 amino acids. V was pared by 4 bases and J by 6 bases, with 16 bases between. The CDR3 protein is CASSSGDRKGEQYF. CDR3 nucleotide sequence: TGTGCCAGCAGTTCCGGTGACAGGAAAGGCGAGCAGTACTTC.

The CDR3 sequence is CASRVVGTNEKLFF. For the CDR3, the DNA is TGTGCCAGCAGAGTCGTCGGGACTAATGAAAAACTGTTTTTT. The gene calls are TRBV11-2 and TRBJ1-4; D not certain. Trimming left V 6 bases short and J 2 bases short, with 10 bases between. Germline V gene data show CDR1 as SGHAT and CDR2 as FQNNGV. This CDR3 has 14 amino acids.